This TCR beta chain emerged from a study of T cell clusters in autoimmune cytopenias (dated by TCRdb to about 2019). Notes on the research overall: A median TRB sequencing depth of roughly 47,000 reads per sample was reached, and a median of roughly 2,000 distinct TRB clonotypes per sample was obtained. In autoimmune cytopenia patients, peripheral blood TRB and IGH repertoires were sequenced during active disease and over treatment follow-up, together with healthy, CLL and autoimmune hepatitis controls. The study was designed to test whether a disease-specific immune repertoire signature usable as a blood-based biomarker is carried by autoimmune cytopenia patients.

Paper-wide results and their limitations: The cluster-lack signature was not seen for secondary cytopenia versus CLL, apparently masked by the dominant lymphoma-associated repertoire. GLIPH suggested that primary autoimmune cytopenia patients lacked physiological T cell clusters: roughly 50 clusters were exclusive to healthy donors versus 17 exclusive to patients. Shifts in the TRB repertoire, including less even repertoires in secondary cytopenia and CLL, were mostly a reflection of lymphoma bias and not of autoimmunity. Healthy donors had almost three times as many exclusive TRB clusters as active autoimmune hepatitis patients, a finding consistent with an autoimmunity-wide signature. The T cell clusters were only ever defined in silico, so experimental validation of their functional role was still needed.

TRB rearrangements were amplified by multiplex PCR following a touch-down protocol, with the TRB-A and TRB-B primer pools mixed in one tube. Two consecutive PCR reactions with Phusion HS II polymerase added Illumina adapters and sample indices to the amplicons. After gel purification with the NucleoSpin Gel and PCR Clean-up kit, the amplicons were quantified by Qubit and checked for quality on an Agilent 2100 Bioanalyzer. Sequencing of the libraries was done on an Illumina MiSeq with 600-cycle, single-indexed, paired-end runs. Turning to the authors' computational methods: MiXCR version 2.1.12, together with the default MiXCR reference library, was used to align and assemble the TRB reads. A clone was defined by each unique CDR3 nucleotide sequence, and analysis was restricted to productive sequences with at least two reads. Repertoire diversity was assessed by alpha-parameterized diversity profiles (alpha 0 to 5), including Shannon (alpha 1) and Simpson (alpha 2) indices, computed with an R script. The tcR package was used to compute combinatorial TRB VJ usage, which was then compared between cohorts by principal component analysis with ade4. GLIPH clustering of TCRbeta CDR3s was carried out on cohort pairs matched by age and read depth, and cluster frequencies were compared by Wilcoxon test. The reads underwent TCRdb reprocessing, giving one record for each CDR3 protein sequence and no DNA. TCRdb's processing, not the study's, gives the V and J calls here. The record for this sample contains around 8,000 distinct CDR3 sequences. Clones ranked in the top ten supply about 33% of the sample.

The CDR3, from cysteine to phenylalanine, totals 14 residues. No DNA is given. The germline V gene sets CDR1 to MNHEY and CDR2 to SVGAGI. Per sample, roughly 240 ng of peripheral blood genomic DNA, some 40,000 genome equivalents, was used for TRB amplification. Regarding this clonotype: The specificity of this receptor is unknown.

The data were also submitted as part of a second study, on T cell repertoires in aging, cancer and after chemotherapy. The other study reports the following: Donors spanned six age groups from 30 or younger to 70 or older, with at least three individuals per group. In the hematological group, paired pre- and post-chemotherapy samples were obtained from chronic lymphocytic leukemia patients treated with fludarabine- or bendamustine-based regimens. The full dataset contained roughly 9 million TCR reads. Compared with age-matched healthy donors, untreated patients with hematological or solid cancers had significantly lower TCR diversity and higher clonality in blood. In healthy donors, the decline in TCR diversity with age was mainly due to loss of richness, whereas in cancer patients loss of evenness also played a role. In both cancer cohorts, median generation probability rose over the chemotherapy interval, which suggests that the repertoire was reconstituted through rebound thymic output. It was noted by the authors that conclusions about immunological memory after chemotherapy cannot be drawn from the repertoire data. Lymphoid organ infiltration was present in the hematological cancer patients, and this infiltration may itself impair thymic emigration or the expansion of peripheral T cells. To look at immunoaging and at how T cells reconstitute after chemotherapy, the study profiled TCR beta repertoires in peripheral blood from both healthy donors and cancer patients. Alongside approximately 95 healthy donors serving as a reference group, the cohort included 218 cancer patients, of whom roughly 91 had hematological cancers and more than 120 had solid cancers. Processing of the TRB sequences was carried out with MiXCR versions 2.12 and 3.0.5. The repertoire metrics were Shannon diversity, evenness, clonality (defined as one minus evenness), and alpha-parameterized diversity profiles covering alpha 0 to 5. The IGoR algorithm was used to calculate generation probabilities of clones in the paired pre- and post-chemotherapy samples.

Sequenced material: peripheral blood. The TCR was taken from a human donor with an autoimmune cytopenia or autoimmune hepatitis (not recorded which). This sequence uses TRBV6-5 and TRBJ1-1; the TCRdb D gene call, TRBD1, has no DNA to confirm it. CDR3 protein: CASSEDRRNTEAFF.